The clone carrying this T cell receptor beta chain was counted a few times. Looked up from germline, CDR1 is GTSNPN and CDR2 is SVGIG (reference sequence). V gave up 0 bases and J gave up 8 bases, with 11 bases separating them. This CDR3 contains 13 residues. This specimen comes from a study of blood T cell repertoires in COVID-19. Measured with immunoSEQ multiplex PCR; TCRdb has only the in-frame clones, and not every one. The data show about 260,000 clones, with about 85% seen just once and 3.6% held by the top ten. The V and J genes are TRBV30 and TRBJ1-5, with D unclear. The source is a man between 18 and 29 years old with active or convalescent COVID-19. Sequencing was carried out using peripheral blood. The CDR3 DNA reads as TGTGCCTGGAGTGTAGCCCTGAGGGAGCCCCAGCATTTT. This encodes CAWSVALREPQHF.